This T cell receptor (beta chain) was sequenced in a study of T-cell reconstitution after alpha-beta-depleted transplantation in children (TCRdb year 2016). General notes on the study: Using TCR repertoire profiling, the study followed T-cell immune reconstitution in a quantitative way in children after TCRalphabeta/CD19-depleted allogeneic hematopoietic cell transplantation.

Overall study outcomes, separate from this receptor: In some patients, high TCRbeta diversity at day 60 was attributed to recipient T cells and intrathymic progenitors that had survived conditioning. Hyperexpanded clone frequencies declined over subsequent months; after one year, T-cell counts and TCRbeta diversity were mostly attributed to newly produced T cells. About two months after transplant, the apparently early recovery of alphabetaT-cell counts reportedly depended on just several hundred clones that had expanded rapidly and came from non-depleted graft cells.

As encoded in the germline V gene, CDR1 is SGHVS while CDR2 is FNYEAQ. V sheds 4 bases and J sheds 4 bases, leaving 19 bases between their ends. There are 16 amino acids in the CDR3, from cysteine to phenylalanine inclusive. CDR3 DNA is the only sequence kept; it has 48 bases, read in frame from the first base. This specimen's treatment or condition label, interpreted: allogeneic hematopoietic cell transplantation with graft depleted of TCRalphabeta T cells and CD19 B cells. Transplant recipients were children who received TCRalphabeta/CD19-depleted allogeneic hematopoietic cell grafts. Library method: PCR. Sequencing used an Illumina HiSeq 2500. Molecular barcoding was employed in the preparation of TCR libraries, with unique molecular identifiers being used to normalize TCRbeta repertoire quantification. TCRdb redid the processing of the public reads, applying fastp at Q25 and MiXCR, and retained in-frame beta chains. Identical CDR3 protein sequences are pooled into one entry, listed with their most common genes and DNA. The sample table holds fewer than 350,000 distinct CDR3 sequences, of which around a tenth were seen once. The ten biggest clones cover about a quarter of the sample.

This clonotype was recorded many times. Its antigen is currently not known. Base quality data are lacking; no much larger clone is found one base away. This clonotype was obtained from a male patient between 2 and 10 years old who had a stem cell transplant for chronic granulomatous disease, so the T cells may come from the graft donor. Sequenced here: peripheral blood, sampled 180 days after TCRalphabeta/CD19-depleted stem cell transplant. This sequence uses TRBV7-6 and TRBJ2-5; the D call is tentative, TRBD1 or TRBD2, as each matches 5 bases. Read as DNA, the sequence is TGTGCCAGCAGCTCCAATAGTGGGGGTGGAGGAGAGACCCAGTACTTC. This yields the protein CASSSNSGGGGETQYF.